The 9 T cell receptor beta chains in this list originate from one sample, sequenced in a study of cytomegalovirus exposure and HLA in healthy donors. 13 Jbeta primers and 60 Vbeta primers were used for the PCR. TCRdb's table, derived via immunoSEQ multiplex PCR, lists solely in-frame clones and lacks some. Among approximately 190,000 clones listed, 75% to 80% were seen once. Material: PBMCs. All receptors come from a woman aged 25 to 39 in good health and CMV-seropositive.

This clone was seen a single time. This sequence joins TRBV7-2 and TRBJ2-5; 7 bases fit TRBD2. The CDR3 is 13 amino acids. The V and J ends lost 5 bases and 7 bases, in that order; junction bases with no gene match: 7. Per germline, CDR1 SGHTA and CDR2 FQGNSA. CDR3 in DNA: TGTGCCAGCAGCCTGGGGGAGGGTATGACCCAGTACTTC. Its protein product is CASSLGEGMTQYF.

The V and J genes are TRBV15 and TRBJ2-7, with a tentative D call TRBD2 (6 bases). V shed 4 bases and J shed 4 bases, with 32 bases lying between them. CDR1 is LNHNV, CDR2 YYDKDF, per germline (reference sequence). The CDR3 totals 20 residues. For the CDR3, the DNA is TGTGCCACCAGCACCCATATCCCATCCCTTTCTAAGGGAGGTCTATACGAGCAGTACTTC. Its protein product is CATSTHIPSLSKGGLYEQYF. The whole variable domain, filled in from reference TRBV15 and TRBJ2-7, reads DAMVIQNPRYQVTQFGKPVTLSCSQTLNHNVMYWYQQKSSQAPKLLFHYYDKDFNNEADTPDNFQSRRPNTSFCFLDIRSPGLGDTAMYLCATSTHIPSLSKGGLYEQYFGPGTRLTVT.

The J gene is TRBJ1-1, the V gene TRBV19, with D tentatively TRBD1 (6 bases). Trimming took 5 bases from V and 3 from J, leaving 10 bases between them. CDR3 length: 13 residues. CDR1 is LNHDA, CDR2 SQIVND, per germline (reference sequence). Written as DNA, the CDR3 is TGTGCCAGTAGTGAGTACAGGGACACTGAAGCTTTCTTT. The encoded protein is CASSEYRDTEAFF.

The V gene is TRBV28, the J gene TRBJ1-1; tentatively, D is TRBD1 (6 bases). V was trimmed by 7 bases and J by 0 bases, leaving 15 bases between them. The germline gives CDR1 MDHEN, CDR2 SYDVKM. The CDR3 runs to 15 residues. The CDR3 is CASTFLGGMNTEAFF. CDR3 nucleotides: TGTGCCAGCACCTTTCTTGGGGGCATGAACACTGAAGCTTTCTTT.

CDR3 nucleotides: TGTGCCAGCAGCCGGACAGGGCGAAAGACCCAGTACTTC. This translates into CASSRTGRKTQYF. The V and J genes are TRBV5-4 and TRBJ2-5, with 8 bases that match TRBD1. There are 13 residues in the CDR3. J lost 6 bases, V lost 4 bases, and 5 bases had no gene match. Germline V gene sequence: CDR1 SGHNT, CDR2 YYREEE (reference sequence).

The gene calls are TRBV5-1 and TRBJ1-2, with D maybe TRBD1 (6 bases). The V end lost 0 bases, the J end lost 7 bases, and 10 bases lay between the germline ends. The CDR3 is 13 amino acids. Germline loops: CDR1 SGHRS, CDR2 YFSETQ. The CDR3 reads CASSLEGGSGYTF. CDR3 nucleotides: TGCGCCAGCAGCTTGGAAGGGGGAAGTGGCTACACCTTC.

The chain has TRBV30 and TRBJ2-1; a possible D gene is TRBD2 (5 bases). The CDR3 is made up of 15 amino acids. Germline CDR1 GTSNPN, CDR2 SVGIG (reference sequence). The V end lost 2 bases, the J end lost 0 bases, and 11 bases lay between the germline ends. The CDR3: CAWSPDFRSYNEQFF. The CDR3 bases are TGTGCCTGGAGTCCGGACTTCCGCTCCTACAATGAGCAGTTCTTC.

The DNA of the CDR3 is TGTGCCAGCAGCCTACTTCCGGGACTAGCGGTCTACAATGAGCAGTTCTTC. It codes for CASSLLPGLAVYNEQFF. The rearrangement uses TRBV11-2 and TRBJ2-1, with 11 bases identical to TRBD2. This CDR3 comprises 17 residues. V gave up 5 bases and J gave up 3 bases; unmatched junction bases: 9. The germline gives CDR1 SGHAT, CDR2 FQNNGV.

The rearrangement uses TRBV21-1 and TRBJ2-5; the D segment call TRBD1 is taken from the table without a DNA check. TRBV21-1 has pseudogene status. The CDR3 is made up of 14 amino acids. The CDR3 spells CASCNPGTEETQYF. CDR3 in DNA: TGTGCCAGCTGTAACCCGGGGACAGAAGAGACCCAGTACTTC.